What follows are 21 T cell receptor beta chains derived from one specimen sequenced in a study of CXCR3-negative and CXCR3-positive naive CD8 T cells. The authors made the TRB cDNA libraries by 5' RACE using UMI labels. One entry per CDR3 protein, without DNA, is what TCRdb gives after re-calling the 5' RACE reads. Its table lists around 140,000 distinct CDR3 sequences. Sequenced material: naive CXCR3- CD8+ T cells from blood. Subset in this sample: CD45RO-CCR7+CD27+CD95- naive CD8+ T cells lacking CXCR3 (TNR3-). The receptors derive from a human donor in good health. Some clones in this sample may be carry-over from other donors' samples.

This chain connects TRBV28 to TRBJ1-3. Looked up from germline, CDR1 is MDHEN and CDR2 is SYDVKM. The CDR3 runs 18 residues. The CDR3 reads CASSLGVGSLSSGNTIYF.

This rearrangement joins TRBV4-3 to TRBJ1-2; TCRdb's assignment of TRBD1 cannot be checked, as there is no DNA. Germline V CDR1 and CDR2: LGHNA, YSLEER. The CDR3 spans 15 residues. The CDR3 loop is CASSQDRLQGDGYTF.

The rearrangement joins TRBV29-1 to TRBJ2-4; the TRBD1 assignment by TCRdb is unverifiable without DNA. This CDR3 is 14 amino acids long. Germline V gives CDR1 SQVTM, CDR2 ANQGSEA. The CDR3 sequence is CSVGSPGRKDIQYF.

CDR3 sequence: CASSYTGGETQYF. V is TRBV5-6 and J is TRBJ2-5; TCRdb's D call, TRBD1, is unchecked because there is no DNA. This CDR3 region has 13 residues. The germline V gene has CDR1 SGHDT and CDR2 YYEEEE.

The rearrangement uses TRBV9 and TRBJ2-2; the TCRdb call, TRBD1, lacks DNA for checking. The CDR3 runs 14 residues. The germline V gene has CDR1 SGDLS and CDR2 YYNGEE. This CDR3 is CASGQGADTGELFF.

The rearrangement links TRBV24-1 to TRBJ2-2; TCRdb picks TRBD1, but there is no DNA to check that call. The V gene's germline CDR1 is KGHDR and CDR2 SFDVKD. This CDR3 is 18 amino acids long. This CDR3 reads CATSDLGRQELNTGELFF.

V is TRBV5-1 and J is TRBJ2-7; TCRdb gives TRBD2 as the D gene, but with no DNA this cannot be confirmed. CDR1 and CDR2 (germline): SGHRS, YFSETQ. This CDR3 contains 15 residues. The CDR3 loop is CASSLERGGRDEQYF.

The CDR3: CASSVVTYTEAFF. V gene TRBV9 combines with J gene TRBJ1-1. Germline values: CDR1 SGDLS, CDR2 YYNGEE. There are 13 residues in the CDR3.

The J gene is TRBJ2-7, the V gene TRBV25-1; TCRdb selects TRBD1, and the lack of DNA leaves this call unchecked. This CDR3 has 14 amino acids. Germline V gives CDR1 MGHDK, CDR2 SYGVNS. CDR3 residues: CASSEGGSSYEQYF.

This chain joins TRBV5-1 and TRBJ2-6; the D call of TRBD2 rests on TCRdb alone, since no DNA is present to check it. Germline lookup yields CDR1 SGHRS and CDR2 YFSETQ. The CDR3 has 20 residues. The CDR3 protein is CASSLELAGGPISGANVLTF.

CDR3 in amino acids: CASGGTGTVDSNQPQHF. This sequence joins TRBV5-4 and TRBJ1-5; TCRdb names TRBD1, which stays unverified in the absence of DNA. The germline CDR1 and CDR2 sequences are SGHNT and YYREEE (reference sequence). The CDR3 runs to 17 residues.

J is TRBJ2-3 and V is TRBV7-2; the TCRdb call, TRBD2, lacks DNA for checking. CDR3 length: 18 residues. Germline V gene data show CDR1 as SGHTA and CDR2 as FQGNSA. The CDR3 loop is CASSLSLGLAGGLDTQYF.

V usage is TRBV6-5 and J usage is TRBJ2-7. CDR3 length: 15 residues. Germline CDR1 is MNHEY and CDR2 is SVGAGI. CDR3 sequence reads: CASSYSQPPSYEQYF.

V and J are TRBV5-1 and TRBJ2-5. Germline V CDR1 and CDR2: SGHRS, YFSETQ. The CDR3 length is 13 residues. CDR3 sequence: CASSLTDSETQYF.

This chain links TRBV14 with TRBJ1-5; the TCRdb D gene call, TRBD1, has no DNA to confirm it. The V gene's germline CDR1 is SGHDN and CDR2 FVKESK. The CDR3 runs 18 residues. The CDR3 sequence: CASSQRPGTLGGNQPQHF.

The rearrangement joins TRBV6-2 or TRBV6-3 to TRBJ2-4; without DNA, the TCRdb call of TRBD1 cannot be checked. Germline V gene data show CDR1 as MNHEY and CDR2 as SVGEGT. The length of the CDR3 is 18 residues. The CDR3 spells CASSLTLDRGETKNIQYF.

V gene TRBV3-1 combines with J gene TRBJ1-1; TCRdb designates TRBD1, a call that cannot be tested without DNA. In germline, CDR1 is LGHDT, CDR2 YNNKEL (reference sequence). The CDR3 has 16 amino acids. The CDR3 region is CASSQDFRGPKTEAFF.

This chain joins TRBV27 and TRBJ2-7; TCRdb designates TRBD1, a call that cannot be tested without DNA. This CDR3 has 13 residues. Germline V CDR1 and CDR2: MNHEY, SMNVEV (reference sequence). The CDR3 spells CASSFGRVYEQYF.

This chain uses TRBV29-1 with TRBJ1-5; TCRdb's D call of TRBD1 is untestable without DNA. This CDR3 has 13 amino acids. Germline V gene lookup returns CDR1 SQVTM and CDR2 ANQGSEA. The CDR3 loop is CSVEVGRNQPQHF.

The V call is TRBV4-1, the J call TRBJ2-1; the D gene TCRdb calls, TRBD1, cannot be checked with no DNA. CDR3 length: 12 amino acids. CDR1 is MGHRA and CDR2 is YSYEKL in the germline V gene. This CDR3 reads CASSQTGSEQFF.

V and J are TRBV27 and TRBJ2-3; the D gene TCRdb calls, TRBD1, cannot be checked with no DNA. From germline, CDR1 is MNHEY and CDR2 SMNVEV (reference sequence). This CDR3 is built from 16 residues. The chain's CDR3 is CASSLSDGGYGDTQYF.